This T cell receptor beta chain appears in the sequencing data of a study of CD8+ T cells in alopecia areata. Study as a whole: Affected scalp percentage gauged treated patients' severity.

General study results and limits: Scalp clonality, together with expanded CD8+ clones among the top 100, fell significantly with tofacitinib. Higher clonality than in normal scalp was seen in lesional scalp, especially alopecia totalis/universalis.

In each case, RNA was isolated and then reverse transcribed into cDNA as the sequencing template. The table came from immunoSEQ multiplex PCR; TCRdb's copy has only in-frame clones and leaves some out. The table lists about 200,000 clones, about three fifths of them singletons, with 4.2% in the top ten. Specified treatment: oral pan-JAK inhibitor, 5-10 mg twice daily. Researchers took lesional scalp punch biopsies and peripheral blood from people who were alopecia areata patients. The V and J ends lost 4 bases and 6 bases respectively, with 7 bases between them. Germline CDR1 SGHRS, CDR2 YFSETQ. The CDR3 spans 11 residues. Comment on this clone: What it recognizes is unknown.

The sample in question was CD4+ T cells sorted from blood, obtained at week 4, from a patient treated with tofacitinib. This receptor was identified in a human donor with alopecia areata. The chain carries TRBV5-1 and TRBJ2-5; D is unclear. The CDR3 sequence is CASSLPKTQYF. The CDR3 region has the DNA TGCGCCAGCAGCCTCCCCAAGACCCAGTACTTC.